A selection of T cell receptor beta chains follows, all from one sample in a study of T cells after posttransplantation cyclophosphamide. TCRdb's table, derived via immunoSEQ multiplex PCR, lists solely in-frame clones and lacks some. The repertoire holds some 4,300 clones, with about two thirds as singletons. Sample: memory CD8+ T cells sorted from blood. The receptors shown here come from a woman in her fifties or sixties in good health, CMV-negative, and a related stem cell transplant donor. Each CDR3 is given with its conserved first and last residue. The order of the fields is V gene, D gene, clone size, J gene, CDR3 DNA, CDR3 protein. The D gene is left open where the match is weak. Not every row has a clone size; where given, it reads once, few, many or a size class.

v_gene: TRBV6-4
d_gene: .
abundance: .
j_gene: TRBJ1-1
CDR3nt: TGTGCCAGCAGTGACGGGGGGAGCACTGAAGCTTTCTTT
CDR3aa: CASSDGGSTEAFF

v_gene: TRBV4-3
d_gene: TRBD1
abundance: .
j_gene: TRBJ2-1
CDR3nt: TGCGCCAGCAGCCAAGACAGGACAGGGAGCAATGAGCAGTTCTTC
CDR3aa: CASSQDRTGSNEQFF

v_gene: TRBV11-2
d_gene: TRBD2
abundance: few
j_gene: TRBJ2-1
CDR3nt: TGTGCCAGCAGCTTCTTAAGCGGGGGGGCCTACAATGAGCAGTTCTTC
CDR3aa: CASSFLSGGAYNEQFF

v_gene: TRBV7-3
d_gene: TRBD2
abundance: .
j_gene: TRBJ2-1
CDR3nt: TGTGCCAGCAGCCCACTAGCGGGGGGGGACAATGAGCAGTTCTTC
CDR3aa: CASSPLAGGDNEQFF

v_gene: TRBV28
d_gene: .
abundance: .
j_gene: TRBJ1-5
CDR3nt: TGTGCCAGCAGTTTAGCGGGGCAATTTGGCAATCAGCCCCAGCATTTT
CDR3aa: CASSLAGQFGNQPQHF

v_gene: TRBV27
d_gene: .
abundance: .
j_gene: TRBJ2-3
CDR3nt: TGTGCCAGCAGTTTCCAGTCCCGAGATACGCAGTATTTT
CDR3aa: CASSFQSRDTQYF

v_gene: TRBV7-9
d_gene: TRBD2
abundance: .
j_gene: TRBJ2-1
CDR3nt: TGTGCCAGCAGCTTGAGCGGGAGCTCCTACAATGAGCAGTTCTTC
CDR3aa: CASSLSGSSYNEQFF

v_gene: TRBV19
d_gene: .
abundance: .
j_gene: TRBJ2-3
CDR3nt: TGTGCCAGTAGTTTGGCAAGCACAGATACGCAGTATTTT
CDR3aa: CASSLASTDTQYF

v_gene: TRBV5-1
d_gene: TRBD1
abundance: .
j_gene: TRBJ1-4
CDR3nt: TGCGCCAGCAGCCAAGATTGGGACAGGGTAGGGGAAAAACTGTTTTTT
CDR3aa: CASSQDWDRVGEKLFF

v_gene: TRBV11-2
d_gene: .
abundance: .
j_gene: TRBJ2-7
CDR3nt: TGTGCCAGCAGCCGCGAGGGGGGGACCTCCTACGAGCAGTACTTC
CDR3aa: CASSREGGTSYEQYF

v_gene: TRBV11-2
d_gene: .
abundance: .
j_gene: TRBJ2-7
CDR3nt: TGTGCCAGCAGCTTAGGTCCCGGGGGAGAGCAGTACTTC
CDR3aa: CASSLGPGGEQYF

v_gene: TRBV4-1
d_gene: TRBD1
abundance: .
j_gene: TRBJ1-1
CDR3nt: TGCGCCAGCAGCCAAGCCCCCGGGACAGTTTACACTGAAGCTTTCTTT
CDR3aa: CASSQAPGTVYTEAFF

v_gene: TRBV6-6
d_gene: .
abundance: .
j_gene: TRBJ2-7
CDR3nt: TGTGCCAGCAGTTATGGCCGGGGGTCCTCCTACGAGCAGTACTTC
CDR3aa: CASSYGRGSSYEQYF

v_gene: TRBV6-5
d_gene: TRBD2
abundance: .
j_gene: TRBJ2-7
CDR3nt: TGTGCCAGCATTGGGGTGGCGGGAGCCGAGCAGTACTTC
CDR3aa: CASIGVAGAEQYF

v_gene: TRBV9
d_gene: .
abundance: .
j_gene: TRBJ2-6
CDR3nt: TGTGCCAGCAGCGCGTACTCTGGGGCCAACGTCCTGACTTTC
CDR3aa: CASSAYSGANVLTF

v_gene: TRBV5-4
d_gene: TRBD2
abundance: once
j_gene: TRBJ2-7
CDR3nt: TGTGCCAGCAGCTTCGGCGGGGGGTACGAGCAGTACTTC
CDR3aa: CASSFGGGYEQYF

v_gene: TRBV11-2
d_gene: .
abundance: .
j_gene: TRBJ1-4
CDR3nt: TGTGCCAGCAGCTTAGAATCAGGGTATTCAAGAAAGCTGTTTTTT
CDR3aa: CASSLESGYSRKLFF